The 32 T cell receptor beta chains below all came from one sample that was sequenced in a study of blood T cells in healthy people across ages. Together with a sample-barcoded 5' primer, a J-beta primer mix was included in a second PCR lasting about 6 to 11 cycles. TCRdb reanalysed the 5' RACE reads using MiXCR and keeps one entry per CDR3 protein. The sample yields 850,000 to 950,000 distinct CDR3 sequences, 29% seen once. Specimen: blood. The receptors come from a woman at least 80 years old in good health.

Comments on this clonotype: A much larger clone differs by one base, so this may be a read error. This sequence joins TRBV5-5 and TRBJ2-1, with TRBD2 identical over 8 bases. The germline CDR1 and CDR2 sequences are SGHKS and YYEKEE (reference sequence). CDR3 length: 15 residues. CDR3 sequence: CASTDGGDYYNGQFF. CDR3 DNA sequence: TGTGCCAGCACCGACGGGGGGGACTACTACAATGGGCAGTTCTTC.

This clonotype was detected a few times. The gene calls are TRBV27 and TRBJ2-6, with D perhaps given as TRBD1 or TRBD2 (5 bases each). Looked up from germline, CDR1 is MNHEY and CDR2 is SMNVEV (reference sequence). Trimming left V 2 bases short and J 0 bases short, with 17 bases between. The CDR3 covers 19 residues. The CDR3: CASSLMGTETSSGANVLTF. The DNA for the CDR3 is TGTGCCAGCAGTTTAATGGGGACGGAGACCTCCTCTGGGGCCAACGTCCTGACTTTC.

Here the CDR3 reads CASSPPTNVYEQYF. CDR3 nucleotides: TGTGCCAGCAGCCCCCCAACTAACGTCTACGAGCAGTACTTC. The V call is TRBV7-9, the J call TRBJ2-7, with D hard to call. Germline-derived CDR1 and CDR2 are SEHNR and FQNEAQ (reference sequence). The ends were cut back, 5 bases at V and 3 bases at J, with 14 bases in the middle. This CDR3 has 14 amino acids.

This clonotype was counted at least ten times. The CDR3 region is CASSPGLHSYEQYF. As DNA, the CDR3 is TGTGCCAGCAGCCCGGGACTTCACTCCTACGAGCAGTACTTC. The chain joins TRBV7-6 to TRBJ2-7; a possible D gene is TRBD2 (6 bases). The CDR3 is 14 residues long. Trimming cost V 5 bases and J 0 bases, with 11 bases left between them. Germline V CDR1 and CDR2: SGHVS, FNYEAQ.

V is TRBV11-2 and J is TRBJ2-1, with D perhaps being TRBD1 or TRBD2 (5 bases each). The CDR3 is 18 residues long. Trimming left V 4 bases short and J 7 bases short, with 26 bases between. The germline CDR1 and CDR2 sequences are SGHAT and FQNNGV. The CDR3, as DNA: TGTGCCAGCAGCTCGCGAAGAATTGGGACGGGCCCCCGAAATGAGCAGTTCTTC. It codes for CASSSRRIGTGPRNEQFF.

This clonotype was observed a few times. The V and J genes are TRBV23-1 and TRBJ1-5, with a possible D match to TRBD1 (5 bases). TRBV23-1 is an ORF, with its function uncertain. Trimming removed 2 bases at V and 6 bases at J, with 23 bases between. The length of the CDR3 is 18 residues. As DNA, the CDR3 is TGCGCCAGCAGTCAACTAGCGGCCAGGGCTGATTTCGGTCAGCCCCAGCATTTT. Translated: CASSQLAARADFGQPQHF.

The chain links TRBV14 to TRBJ2-7; D may be TRBD1 or TRBD2 (6 bases each). In germline, CDR1 is SGHDN, CDR2 FVKESK. The CDR3 is 16 residues long. V was trimmed by 1 base and J by 1 base, leaving 14 bases between them. For the CDR3, the DNA is TGTGCCAGCAGCCAAGGCGGTGGGGGGCCTTCCTACGAGCAGTACTTC. It specifies CASSQGGGGPSYEQYF.

Concerning this clonotype itself: A much larger clone lies one base from this, so it may be a read error. The gene calls are TRBV7-2 and TRBJ1-2; D perhaps matches TRBD1 (6 bases). CDR3 length equals 16 residues. From germline, CDR1 is SGHTA and CDR2 FQGNSA. Trimming took 5 bases from V and 8 from J, leaving 24 bases between them. The CDR3 DNA reads TGTGCCAGCAGCGCAAAATCTCAAGGAGGGGGATTAGGCTACACCTTC. It yields the protein CASSAKSQGGGLGYTF.

Turning to this clonotype: The junction and the germline gene differ at one end; a read error may be behind it. DNA of the CDR3: TGCGTCAGCAGCTTTGTGACCGACACTGAAGCTTTCTTT. It translates to CVSSFVTDTEAFF. The chain joins TRBV5-1 to TRBJ1-1; the D is unclear. There are 13 residues in the CDR3. Germline V gene data show CDR1 as SGHRS and CDR2 as YFSETQ.

Points on this clonotype: This could be a read error, since a much larger clone is one nucleotide away. The rearrangement uses TRBV18 and TRBJ2-7; 8 bases agree with TRBD1. Germline lookup yields CDR1 KGHSH and CDR2 LQKENI. The CDR3 runs to 15 residues. The CDR3 is CASLPPAQGAKEQYF. The CDR3 DNA is TGTGCCAGCTTACCACCGGCTCAGGGGGCCAAAGAGCAGTACTTC.

Ten or more counts support this clonotype. V usage is TRBV7-2 and J usage is TRBJ2-7; the D gene is possibly TRBD1 (6 bases). The CDR3 runs 16 residues. From germline, CDR1 is SGHTA and CDR2 FQGNSA. V gave up 1 base and J gave up 0 bases, with 13 bases separating them. CDR3 loop: CASSLGTADISYEQYF. In DNA, the CDR3 is TGTGCCAGCAGCTTAGGGACAGCCGATATCTCCTACGAGCAGTACTTC.

This clonotype appeared many times. The chain employs TRBV27 and TRBJ2-1, with TRBD1 matching 9 bases. The CDR3 has 15 amino acids. In germline, CDR1 is MNHEY, CDR2 SMNVEV (reference sequence). The trim removed 4 bases at V and 4 bases at J, leaving 5 bases unmatched. The chain's CDR3 is CASSSDRGRYNEQFF. CDR3 coding DNA: TGTGCCAGCAGTTCCGACAGGGGGAGGTACAATGAGCAGTTCTTC.

This clonotype was counted between two and nine times. A much larger clone sits a single nucleotide away, making a read error possible. V gene TRBV4-3 combines with J gene TRBJ2-3; a weak D match, TRBD2 (7 bases). Germline V gene lookup returns CDR1 LGHNA and CDR2 YSLEER. The CDR3 extends over 19 amino acids. CDR3 sequence (DNA): TGCGCCGGCAGCCAAGATCCCCTAGGACTAGAGGGGGGTGGACATACGCAGTATTTT. Protein sequence: CAGSQDPLGLEGGGHTQYF.

This clonotype was seen at least ten times. This sequence joins TRBV7-2 and TRBJ1-6, with D possibly TRBD1 on 5 matching bases. Per germline, CDR1 SGHTA and CDR2 FQGNSA. The CDR3 spans 14 residues. V was trimmed by 4 bases and J by 7 bases, leaving 11 bases between them. The CDR3 coding sequence is TGTGCCAGCAGCTCCCCCCGGGGCAATTCACCCCTCCACTTT. Amino acid sequence: CASSSPRGNSPLHF.

This clonotype was counted many times. This chain uses TRBV4-3 with TRBJ2-5; D possibly corresponds to TRBD1 (5 bases). From germline, CDR1 is LGHNA and CDR2 YSLEER. V lost 1 base and J lost 3, with 9 bases in between. CDR3 length: 14 residues. The CDR3 is CASSQGGTKETQYF. CDR3 nucleotides: TGCGCCAGCAGCCAAGGGGGCACTAAAGAGACCCAGTACTTC.

The rearrangement uses TRBV4-3 and TRBJ2-2; 10 bases map to TRBD2. The CDR3 sequence is 16 residues long. Trimming cost V 2 bases and J 7 bases; bases outside gene matches: 7. Germline V gene lookup returns CDR1 LGHNA and CDR2 YSLEER. The CDR3 here is CASSQLAGGSGGELFF. In DNA form, the CDR3 reads TGCGCCAGCAGCCAATTAGCGGGGGGAAGTGGCGGGGAGCTGTTTTTT.

This clonotype was counted a single time. V gene TRBV9 combines with J gene TRBJ2-2; TRBD2 matches at 8 bases. The germline gives CDR1 SGDLS, CDR2 YYNGEE. This CDR3 contains 16 residues. With V trimmed by 3 bases and J by 1 base, 5 bases remained unmatched. Here the CDR3 DNA reads TGTGCCAGCAGCGCCCAGGCGGGGGGGAACACCGGGGAGCTGTTTTTT. It yields the protein CASSAQAGGNTGELFF. The complete variable domain, with remaining parts taken from reference TRBV9 and TRBJ2-2, reads DSGVTQTPKHLITATGQRVTLRCSPRSGDLSVYWYQQSLDQGLQFLIQYYNGEERAKGNILERFSAQQFPDLHSELNLSSLELGDSALYFCASSAQAGGNTGELFFGEGSRLTVL.

This clonotype was recorded many times. This chain joins TRBV7-2 and TRBJ1-6, with TRBD1 as a possible D gene (5 bases). Germline V gene lookup returns CDR1 SGHTA and CDR2 FQGNSA. CDR3 length: 15 residues. V lost 4 bases, J lost 8 bases, and 15 bases lay in between. The CDR3 region is CASSSLGQGDSPLHF. CDR3 coding DNA: TGTGCCAGCAGCTCACTTGGGCAGGGCGATTCACCCCTCCACTTT.

This clonotype was observed a few times. This may arise from a read error, as a much more abundant clone is one base away. The V call is TRBV9, the J call TRBJ2-7, with TRBD1 matching 7 bases. The CDR3 has 15 amino acids. The V gene end was trimmed by 0 bases and the J gene end by 7 bases; junction bases not matched to a gene: 10. In germline, CDR1 is SGDLS, CDR2 YYNGEE. The CDR3 bases are TGTGCCAGCAGCGTAGGTGACAGGGTAGGCGGTGAGCAGTACTTC. This encodes CASSVGDRVGGEQYF. Variable domain in full (rest from reference TRBV9 and TRBJ2-7): DSGVTQTPKHLITATGQRVTLRCSPRSGDLSVYWYQQSLDQGLQFLIQYYNGEERAKGNILERFSAQQFPDLHSELNLSSLELGDSALYFCASSVGDRVGGEQYFGPGTRLTVT.

In this sample, this clonotype turned up a few times. This chain uses TRBV24-1 with TRBJ1-5; 10 bases map to TRBD1. Germline CDR1 reads KGHDR; CDR2 reads SFDVKD. This CDR3 comprises 16 residues. With 4 bases clipped from V and 3 bases from J, the junction kept 5 bases outside the gene matches. In nucleotides, the CDR3 is TGTGCCACCAGTGACGGGGACAGGGGCTACAATCAGCCCCAGCATTTT. It encodes CATSDGDRGYNQPQHF.

This clonotype showed up just a few times. This may arise from a read error, as a much more abundant clone is one base away. The J gene is TRBJ2-1, the V gene TRBV5-1; perhaps D is TRBD1 or TRBD2 (6 bases each). Trimming left V 0 bases short and J 12 bases short, with 16 bases between. CDR1 and CDR2 (germline): SGHRS, YFSETQ. This CDR3 is built from 14 residues. The CDR3 region is CASSLVPLGGGQFF. The CDR3 DNA reads TGCGCCAGCAGCTTGGTCCCCTTAGGAGGGGGGCAGTTCTTC.

As regards this clonotype: Because the CDR3's place on the DNA is in doubt, the DNA is left out and the CDR3 is given as listed by TCRdb. The J gene is TRBJ2-2, the V gene TRBV6-2 or TRBV6-3; TRBD2, the table's D call, lacks a check against the DNA. CDR1 is MNHEY and CDR2 is SVGEGT in the germline V gene. The CDR3 has 14 amino acids, counting both end residues. The CDR3 loop reads CASSRLSMAGSCFF.

This clonotype was detected ten times or more. V gene TRBV7-2 combines with J gene TRBJ1-6; D might be TRBD1 (6 bases). The germline V gene encodes CDR1 SGHTA and CDR2 FQGNSA. The CDR3 runs to 14 residues. V lost 5 bases to trimming and J lost 7 bases, with 12 bases between them. CDR3: CASSQGHWNSPLHF. The CDR3 DNA sequence: TGTGCCAGCAGCCAGGGACACTGGAATTCACCCCTCCACTTT. Looking up the rest from reference TRBV7-2 and TRBJ1-6 gives the full variable domain: GAGVSQSPSNKVTEKGKDVELRCDPISGHTALYWYRQSLGQGLEFLIYFQGNSAPDKSGLPSDRFSAERTGGSVSTLTIQRTQQEDSAVYLCASSQGHWNSPLHFGNGTRLTVT.

This clonotype occurred many times. This chain joins TRBV5-1 and TRBJ2-7; the match to TRBD2 covers 11 bases. J lost 3 bases, V lost 1 base, and 0 bases had no gene match. There are 14 residues in the CDR3. Per the germline V gene, CDR1 is SGHRS and CDR2 is YFSETQ. The CDR3 DNA reads as TGCGCCAGCAGCTTGCTAGCGGGGGGCTACGAGCAGTACTTC. Translated, it gives CASSLLAGGYEQYF. The variable domain in full, completed from reference TRBV5-1 and TRBJ2-7, reads KAGVTQTPRYLIKTRGQQVTLSCSPISGHRSVSWYQQTPGQGLQFLFEYFSETQRNKGNFPGRFSGRQFSNSRSEMNVSTLELGDSALYLCASSLLAGGYEQYFGPGTRLTVT.

About this clonotype itself: Its ends do not fully match the called genes, so a read error is possible. V is TRBV28 and J is TRBJ1-1; D is unclear. Germline V lookup: CDR1 MDHEN, CDR2 SYDVKM. The CDR3 is 12 amino acids. CDR3: CVSSPGNTEAFF. CDR3 bases: TGTGTCAGCAGCCCGGGGAACACTGAAGCTTTCTTT.

About this clonotype itself: The junction departs from the called germline gene at one end, perhaps through a read error. The chain links TRBV12-3 or TRBV12-4 to TRBJ2-3, with a weak D call TRBD2 (6 bases). CDR3 length: 14 residues. The DNA for the CDR3 is TGTGCCAGCGTCCCTAGCGTCAGAGCAGATGCGCAGTATTTT. Translating it yields CASVPSVRADAQYF.

The chain joins TRBV9 to TRBJ2-3; 8 bases match TRBD2. CDR1 and CDR2 (germline): SGDLS, YYNGEE. After removal of 3 bases from V and 0 bases from J, the junction contained 9 bases not matched to a gene. The CDR3 totals 17 residues. The CDR3 reads CASSGVFGGGSTDTQYF. The CDR3 DNA follows: TGTGCCAGCAGCGGCGTGTTCGGGGGGGGAAGCACAGATACGCAGTATTTT.

The chain combines TRBV6-6 with TRBJ1-5; D is perhaps TRBD1 (6 bases). The germline V and J ends were trimmed by 3 bases and 0 bases, with 9 bases remaining between them. Germline CDR1 is MNHNY and CDR2 is SVGAGI (reference sequence). CDR3 length: 15 amino acids. CDR3 bases: TGTGCCAGCAGTTATGGGACAAATAGCAATCAGCCCCAGCATTTT. It codes for CASSYGTNSNQPQHF.

This clonotype has a handful of counts. The chain couples TRBV5-8 to TRBJ1-4; D is undetermined. The CDR3 runs 15 residues. Germline V gene sequence: CDR1 SGHTS, CDR2 YDEGEE. Trimming left V 4 bases short and J 6 bases short, with 16 bases between. This CDR3 is CASSRGVGLDEKLFF. The DNA for the CDR3 is TGTGCCAGCAGCCGGGGAGTGGGGTTGGATGAAAAACTGTTTTTT.

In its sample, this clonotype was seen a few times. The genes are TRBV4-3 and TRBJ1-2, with TRBD1 identical over 10 bases. The CDR3 consists of 17 residues. Per the germline V gene, CDR1 is LGHNA and CDR2 is YSLEER. The ends lost 2 bases at V and 7 bases at J; junction bases unmatched: 13. CDR3 sequence: CASSQLGPGTGEGGYTF. The CDR3 DNA is TGCGCCAGCAGCCAACTGGGCCCCGGGACAGGGGAGGGTGGCTACACCTTC.

There are many counts of this clonotype. The V call is TRBV4-3, the J call TRBJ2-1, with 7 positions matching TRBD1. This CDR3 contains 17 residues. CDR1 and CDR2 (germline): LGHNA, YSLEER. V was clipped by 1 base and J by 4 bases; unmatched bases: 10. The chain's CDR3 is CASSQGGQPGPYNEQFF. The CDR3 DNA sequence: TGCGCCAGCAGCCAAGGGGGACAGCCTGGCCCTTACAATGAGCAGTTCTTC.

This clonotype was recorded many times. The chain uses TRBV20-1 and TRBJ2-7; tentative D call: TRBD2 (7 bases). CDR3 length: 12 amino acids. Trimming removed 5 bases from V and 3 bases from J, with 11 bases in between. Looked up from germline, CDR1 is DFQATT and CDR2 is SNEGSKA (reference sequence). The CDR3 DNA follows: TGCAGTGCTCAGGGGAGGGGCTACGAGCAGTACTTC. Amino acid sequence: CSAQGRGYEQYF.